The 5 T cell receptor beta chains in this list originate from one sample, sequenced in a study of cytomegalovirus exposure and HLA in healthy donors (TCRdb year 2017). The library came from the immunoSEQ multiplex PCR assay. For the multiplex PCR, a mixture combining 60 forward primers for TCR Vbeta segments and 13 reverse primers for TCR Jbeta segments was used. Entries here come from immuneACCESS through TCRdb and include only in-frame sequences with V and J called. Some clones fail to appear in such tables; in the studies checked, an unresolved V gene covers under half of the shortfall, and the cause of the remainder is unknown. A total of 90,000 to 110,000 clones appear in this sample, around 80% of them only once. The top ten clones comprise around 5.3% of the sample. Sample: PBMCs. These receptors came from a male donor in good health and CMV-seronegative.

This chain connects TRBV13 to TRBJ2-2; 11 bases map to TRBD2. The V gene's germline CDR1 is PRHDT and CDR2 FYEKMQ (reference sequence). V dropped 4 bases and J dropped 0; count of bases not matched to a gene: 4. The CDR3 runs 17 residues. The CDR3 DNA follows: TGTGCCAGCAGCTCCCGGACTAGCGGGCCGAACACCGGGGAGCTGTTTTTT. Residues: CASSSRTSGPNTGELFF.

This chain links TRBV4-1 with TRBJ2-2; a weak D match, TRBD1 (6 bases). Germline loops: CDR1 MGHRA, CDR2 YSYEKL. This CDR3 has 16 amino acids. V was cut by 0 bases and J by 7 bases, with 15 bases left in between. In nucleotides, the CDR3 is TGCGCCAGCAGCCAAGAAGGGCAGGGGTTCGGCGGGGAGCTGTTTTTT. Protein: CASSQEGQGFGGELFF.

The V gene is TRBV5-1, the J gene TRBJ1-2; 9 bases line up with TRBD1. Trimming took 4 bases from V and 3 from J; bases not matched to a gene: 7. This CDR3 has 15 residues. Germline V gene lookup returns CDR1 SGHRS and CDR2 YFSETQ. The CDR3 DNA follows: TGCGCCAGCAGCGTCGAGACAGGGGGAGACTATGGCTACACCTTC. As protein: CASSVETGGDYGYTF.

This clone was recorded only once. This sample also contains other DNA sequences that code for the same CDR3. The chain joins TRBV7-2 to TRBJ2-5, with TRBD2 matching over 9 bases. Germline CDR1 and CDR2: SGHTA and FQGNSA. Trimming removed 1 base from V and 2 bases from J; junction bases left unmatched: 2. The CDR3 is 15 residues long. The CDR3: CASSLGLAGQETQYF. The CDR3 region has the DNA TGTGCCAGCAGCTTAGGGCTAGCGGGGCAAGAGACCCAGTACTTC. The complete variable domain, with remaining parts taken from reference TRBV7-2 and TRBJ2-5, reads GAGVSQSPSNKVTEKGKDVELRCDPISGHTALYWYRQSLGQGLEFLIYFQGNSAPDKSGLPSDRFSAERTGGSVSTLTIQRTQQEDSAVYLCASSLGLAGQETQYFGPGTRLLVL.

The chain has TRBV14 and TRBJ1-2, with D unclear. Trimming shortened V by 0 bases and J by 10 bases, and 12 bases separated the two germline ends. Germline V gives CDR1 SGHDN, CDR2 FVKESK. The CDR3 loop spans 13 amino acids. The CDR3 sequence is CASSQDRGVVYTF. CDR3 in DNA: TGTGCCAGCAGCCAAGATCGCGGGGTCGTCTACACCTTC.